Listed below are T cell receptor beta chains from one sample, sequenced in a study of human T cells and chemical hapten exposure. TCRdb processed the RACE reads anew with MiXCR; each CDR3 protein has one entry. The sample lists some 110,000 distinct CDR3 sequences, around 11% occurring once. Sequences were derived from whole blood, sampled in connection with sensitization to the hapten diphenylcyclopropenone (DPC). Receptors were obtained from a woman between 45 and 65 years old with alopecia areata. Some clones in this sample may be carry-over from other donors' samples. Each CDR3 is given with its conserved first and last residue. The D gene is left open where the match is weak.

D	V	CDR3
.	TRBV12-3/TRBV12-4	CASSLSVGQETQYF
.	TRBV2	CASSEGYKTGGDYGYTF
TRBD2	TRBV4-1	CASSLETSGGADTQYF
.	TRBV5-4	CASSLAGSGGTDTQYF
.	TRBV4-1	CASSQDKQVLYEQYF
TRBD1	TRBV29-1	CSVAGGADEAFF
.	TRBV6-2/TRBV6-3	CASSYFARNTDTQYF
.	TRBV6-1	CASSGSGATNEKLFF
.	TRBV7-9	CASSQDSLHF
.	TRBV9	CASSVDAGATNEKLFF
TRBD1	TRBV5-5	CASSDRGDTGELFF
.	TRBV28	CASSFRGAGTEAFF
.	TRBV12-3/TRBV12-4	CASSGDSGRAEQYF
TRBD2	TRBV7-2	CASSPRLAGSYNEQFF
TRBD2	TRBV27	CASSGGPSGRLPYEQYF
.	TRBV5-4	CASSVDGTSTDTQYF
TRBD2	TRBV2	CASSGVTSAGELFF
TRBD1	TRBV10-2	CASKQGEGTEAFF
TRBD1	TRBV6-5	CASSLKGAQGELFF
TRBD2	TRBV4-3	CASSQAIAGGPGFF
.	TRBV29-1	CSVESQTNTGELFF
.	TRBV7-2	CASSLGPDRAADTQYF
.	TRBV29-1	CSVEGDGRNEQFF
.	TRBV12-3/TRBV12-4	CASSSSIESSYEQYF
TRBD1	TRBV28	CASSLEGAGQPQHF